Here is one T cell receptor (beta chain) with its context. This entry is derived from a study of shared clonotypes between healthy human individuals. The CDR3 extends over 18 amino acids. V was pared by 3 bases and J by 8 bases, with 14 bases of the junction left unmatched. The germline V gene encodes CDR1 LGHNA and CDR2 YNFKEQ. Deep level was the assay's run setting. Over several immunoSEQ plates, each subset's genomic DNA was distributed in even portions. Data came from immunoSEQ multiplex PCR; TCRdb stores just in-frame clones and leaves some out. The data contain under 1,100,000 clones, 65% to 75% of them seen just once; the ten biggest clones take up about 1.5%.

The material sequenced was memory CD4+ T cells sorted from blood. Subset reported: CD45RA-negative fraction. This chain joins TRBV4-2 and TRBJ2-1; 12 bases fit TRBD2. This receptor was obtained from a man between 18 and 35 years old in good health. The CDR3 coding sequence is TGTGCCAGCAGCCAGAGGGTTCCTAGCGGGGGGGCCGTGTATGAGCAGTTCTTC. It is translated as CASSQRVPSGGAVYEQFF.